This T cell receptor (beta chain) was recorded in a study of T cells in localized non-small cell lung cancer. General study points: Because sequencing included only one region (of the tumor), heterogeneity remains possible. For the top 100 tumor clones, a median around 55 also appeared in adjacent lung. Uninvolved adjacent lung had more T cell clonality than any other tissue, topping tumor. A higher density of T cells in blood coincided with extended overall survival.

CDR3 length: 17 residues. The V end was cut by 0 bases, the J end by 6 bases, with 15 bases between. Germline values: CDR1 MGHRA, CDR2 YSYEKL. Comment on this clone: Its antigen is undetermined.

Generated by immunoSEQ multiplex PCR, the TCRdb table keeps only in-frame clones and is missing some. The data hold several thousand clones, with 85% to 90% observed a single time. The J gene is TRBJ1-6, the V gene TRBV4-1, with D possibly being TRBD1 (5 bases). The starting material was peripheral blood, obtained before any cancer treatment. This sequence was found in a female donor older than 55 with stage II squamous cell lung carcinoma. The CDR3 sequence is CASSQDRGRASNSPLHF. The CDR3, as DNA: TGCGCCAGCAGCCAAGATCGAGGCAGGGCTAGTAATTCACCCCTCCACTTT.